The 9 T cell receptor beta chains presented below share a single source sample, sequenced in a study of regulatory T cells in long-lasting Graves disease. The time point was: newly diagnosed GD, antithyroid drugs for less than 3 months. PBMCs were the source of the RNA used for TCR sequencing. Relying on iRepertoire HTBI primers and Arm-PCR of CDR3 regions, the team built TCR beta libraries. TCRdb independently ran MiXCR on the multiplex PCR reads; one entry per CDR3 protein. Of 550,000 to 600,000 distinct CDR3 sequences listed, about 16% are singletons. These data were likewise used in another study, on T cells in Graves' hyperthyroidism and ophthalmopathy.

The sequences come from peripheral blood mononuclear cells (PBMCs), collected at new diagnosis, from a patient treated with antithyroid drugs. These receptor sequences come from a man in his late teens or twenties with Graves disease.

This clonotype was seen at least ten times. The genes are TRBV28 and TRBJ1-4; D may be TRBD1 (6 bases). Germline V lookup: CDR1 MDHEN, CDR2 SYDVKM. The CDR3 is 15 residues long. V lost 4 bases and J lost 8, with 17 bases in between. The chain's CDR3 is CASSYPTGAEEKLFF. In DNA form, the CDR3 reads TGTGCCAGCAGTTACCCCACGGGGGCTGAGGAAAAACTGTTTTTT.

At least ten counts were recorded for this clonotype. The chain is built from TRBV10-1 and TRBJ2-7; D remains unclear. The V end lost 0 bases, the J end lost 5 bases, and 5 bases lay between the germline ends. The CDR3 has 12 residues. From germline, CDR1 is WNHNN and CDR2 SYGVQD (reference sequence). The CDR3 protein is CASSESSNEQYF. The CDR3 DNA sequence: TGCGCCAGCAGTGAGTCTTCCAACGAGCAGTACTTC.

This chain links TRBV4-1 with TRBJ1-2; D unclear. The CDR3 is made up of 16 amino acids. V was pared by 0 bases and J by 0 bases, with 11 bases between. Germline V lookup: CDR1 MGHRA, CDR2 YSYEKL. The DNA for the CDR3 is TGCGCCAGCAGCCAAGAGCCGTGGGCGGCTAACTATGGCTACACCTTC. This translates into CASSQEPWAANYGYTF.

This clonotype was counted at least ten times. The chain links TRBV7-3 to TRBJ2-1; D remains ambiguous. The CDR3 runs to 17 residues. V lost 1 base and J 0 bases, leaving 13 bases between the germline ends. Germline CDR1 SGHTA, CDR2 FQGTGA. The CDR3 region is CASSLNPSLSSYNEQFF. The CDR3 bases are TGTGCCAGCAGCTTAAACCCCAGTCTGAGCTCCTACAATGAGCAGTTCTTC.

The chain has TRBV12-5 and TRBJ1-2, with 9 bases matching TRBD1. J lost 0 bases, V lost 5 bases, and 4 bases had no gene match. The CDR3 runs 15 residues. CDR1 LGHNT and CDR2 FRNRAP come from the germline V gene. CDR3 loop: CASGQGQGPNYGYTF. Written as DNA, the CDR3 is TGTGCTAGTGGTCAAGGACAGGGGCCTAACTATGGCTACACCTTC.

This clonotype was recorded many times. The chain recombines TRBV25-1 with TRBJ2-2, with no clear D. CDR1 is MGHDK and CDR2 is SYGVNS in the germline V gene. With 3 bases removed from V and 3 bases from J, the gap between germline ends came to 8 bases. The CDR3 sequence is 14 residues long. The CDR3 DNA reads as TGTGCCAGCAGTGATCGGGTGTACACCGGGGAGCTGTTTTTT. Translating gives CASSDRVYTGELFF.

The chain recombines TRBV18 with TRBJ2-3; TRBD1 agrees at 7 bases. CDR3 length: 16 amino acids. Germline V lookup: CDR1 KGHSH, CDR2 LQKENI. Trimming at V came to 0 bases and at J to 1 base, leaving 4 bases not matched to a gene. The CDR3 DNA reads as TGTGCCAGCTCACCACCGGACAGGAGCCGCACAGATACGCAGTATTTT. It translates to CASSPPDRSRTDTQYF.

The CDR3 DNA reads TGTGCCAGTAGCCCGGGACAGGGTTTTGAGCAGTTCTTC. It codes for CASSPGQGFEQFF. The V and J genes are TRBV19 and TRBJ2-1, with 9 bases that match TRBD1. This CDR3 has 13 residues. Germline V lookup: CDR1 LNHDA, CDR2 SQIVND (reference sequence). V was pared by 6 bases and J by 9 bases, with 6 bases of the junction left unmatched.

This clonotype came up a few times. J is TRBJ1-2 and V is TRBV6-2 or TRBV6-3; no clear D gene. V shed 5 bases and J shed 3 bases, with 19 bases lying between them. Germline V gene lookup returns CDR1 MNHEY and CDR2 SVGEGT. This CDR3 contains 16 residues. The CDR3 bases are TGTGCCAGCAGTGAAGCCGTCGGTGTAGGGTACTATGGCTACACCTTC. Translated, it gives CASSEAVGVGYYGYTF.